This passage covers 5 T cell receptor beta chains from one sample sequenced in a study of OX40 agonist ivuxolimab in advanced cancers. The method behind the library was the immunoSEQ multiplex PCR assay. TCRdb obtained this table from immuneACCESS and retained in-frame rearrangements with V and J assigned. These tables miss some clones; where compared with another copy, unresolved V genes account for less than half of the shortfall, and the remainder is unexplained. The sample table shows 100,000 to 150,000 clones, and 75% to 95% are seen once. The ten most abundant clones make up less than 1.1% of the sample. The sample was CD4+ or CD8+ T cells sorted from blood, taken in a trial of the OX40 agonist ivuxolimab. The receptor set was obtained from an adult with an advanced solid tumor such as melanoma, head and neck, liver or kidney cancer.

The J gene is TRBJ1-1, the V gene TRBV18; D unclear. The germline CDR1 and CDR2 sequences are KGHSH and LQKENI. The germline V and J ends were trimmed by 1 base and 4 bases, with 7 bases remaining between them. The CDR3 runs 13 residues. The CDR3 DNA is TGTGCCAGCTCACCACTTTGGGGCACTGAAGCTTTCTTT. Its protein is CASSPLWGTEAFF.

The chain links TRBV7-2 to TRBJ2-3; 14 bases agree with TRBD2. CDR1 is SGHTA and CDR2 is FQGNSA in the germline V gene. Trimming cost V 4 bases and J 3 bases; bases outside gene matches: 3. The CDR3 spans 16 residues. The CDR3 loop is CASSSRTSGRTDTQYF. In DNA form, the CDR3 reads TGTGCCAGCAGCTCCCGGACTAGCGGGAGGACAGATACGCAGTATTTT.

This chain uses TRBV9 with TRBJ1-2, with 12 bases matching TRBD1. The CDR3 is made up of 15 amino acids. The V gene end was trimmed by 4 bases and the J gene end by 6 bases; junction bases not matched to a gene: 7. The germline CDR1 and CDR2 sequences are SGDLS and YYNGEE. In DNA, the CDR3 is TGTGCCAGCAGCCCATGGGACAGGGGGCCTGATGGCTACACCTTC. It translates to CASSPWDRGPDGYTF.

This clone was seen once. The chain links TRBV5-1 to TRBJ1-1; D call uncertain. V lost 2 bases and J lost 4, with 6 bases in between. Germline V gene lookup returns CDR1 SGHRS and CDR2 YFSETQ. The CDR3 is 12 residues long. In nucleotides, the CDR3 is TGCGCCAGCAGCTTACGGGGCACTGAAGCTTTCTTT. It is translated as CASSLRGTEAFF. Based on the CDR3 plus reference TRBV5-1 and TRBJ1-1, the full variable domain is KAGVTQTPRYLIKTRGQQVTLSCSPISGHRSVSWYQQTPGQGLQFLFEYFSETQRNKGNFPGRFSGRQFSNSRSEMNVSTLELGDSALYLCASSLRGTEAFFGQGTRLTVV.

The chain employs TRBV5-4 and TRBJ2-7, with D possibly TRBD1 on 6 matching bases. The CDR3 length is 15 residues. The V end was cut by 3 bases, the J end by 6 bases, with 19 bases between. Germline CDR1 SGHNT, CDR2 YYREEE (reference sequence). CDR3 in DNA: TGTGCCAGCAGCTATTCCGGGACATCACTCGGCGAGCAGTACTTC. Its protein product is CASSYSGTSLGEQYF.